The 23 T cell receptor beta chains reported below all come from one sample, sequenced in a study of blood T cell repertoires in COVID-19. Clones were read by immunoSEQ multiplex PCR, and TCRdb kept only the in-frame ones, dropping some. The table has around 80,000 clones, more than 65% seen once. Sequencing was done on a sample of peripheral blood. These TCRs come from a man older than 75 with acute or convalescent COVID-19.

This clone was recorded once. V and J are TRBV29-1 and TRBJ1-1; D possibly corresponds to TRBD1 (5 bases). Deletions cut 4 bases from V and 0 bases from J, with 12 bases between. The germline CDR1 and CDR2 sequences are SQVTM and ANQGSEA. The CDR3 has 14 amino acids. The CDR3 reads CSVVGPGLNTEAFF. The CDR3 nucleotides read TGCAGCGTTGTGGGGCCAGGGCTGAACACTGAAGCTTTCTTT.

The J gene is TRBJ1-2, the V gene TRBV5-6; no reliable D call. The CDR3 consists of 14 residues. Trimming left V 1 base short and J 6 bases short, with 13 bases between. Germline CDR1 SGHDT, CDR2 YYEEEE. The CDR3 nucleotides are TGTGCCAGCAGCTTGTTTGATCGTCGGGATGGCTACACCTTC. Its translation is CASSLFDRRDGYTF. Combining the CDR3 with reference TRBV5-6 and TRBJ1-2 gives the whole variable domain DAGVTQSPTHLIKTRGQQVTLRCSPKSGHDTVSWYQQALGQGPQFIFQYYEEEERQRGNFPDRFSGHQFPNYSSELNVNALLLGDSALYLCASSLFDRRDGYTFGSGTRLTVV.

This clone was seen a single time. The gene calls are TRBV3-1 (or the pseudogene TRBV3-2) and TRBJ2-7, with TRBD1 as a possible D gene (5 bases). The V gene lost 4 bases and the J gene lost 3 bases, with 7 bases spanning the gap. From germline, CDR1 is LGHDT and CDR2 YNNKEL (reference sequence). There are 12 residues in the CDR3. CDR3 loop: CASSRTGYEQYF. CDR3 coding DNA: TGTGCCAGCAGCCGAACAGGCTACGAGCAGTACTTC.

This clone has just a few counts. The CDR3 DNA follows: TGTGCCAGCAGCTTACTGGGGGCTGGGGAGACCCAGTACTTC. It yields the protein CASSLLGAGETQYF. The J gene is TRBJ2-5, the V gene TRBV13; TRBD1 is a possible D gene (6 bases). The CDR3 totals 14 residues. Germline V gives CDR1 PRHDT, CDR2 FYEKMQ (reference sequence). Trimming removed 2 bases at V and 5 bases at J, with 12 bases between. The full variable domain, with the rest looked up from reference TRBV13 and TRBJ2-5, is AAGVIQSPRHLIKEKRETATLKCYPIPRHDTVYWYQQGPGQDPQFLISFYEKMQSDKGSIPDRFSAQQFSDYHSELNMSSLELGDSALYFCASSLLGAGETQYFGPGTRLLVL.

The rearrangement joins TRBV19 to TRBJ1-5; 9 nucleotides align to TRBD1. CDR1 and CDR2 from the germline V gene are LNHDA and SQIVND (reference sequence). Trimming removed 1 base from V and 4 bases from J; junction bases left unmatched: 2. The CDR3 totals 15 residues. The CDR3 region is CASSIGGTGNQPQHF. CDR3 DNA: TGTGCCAGTAGTATAGGCGGGACAGGGAATCAGCCCCAGCATTTT.

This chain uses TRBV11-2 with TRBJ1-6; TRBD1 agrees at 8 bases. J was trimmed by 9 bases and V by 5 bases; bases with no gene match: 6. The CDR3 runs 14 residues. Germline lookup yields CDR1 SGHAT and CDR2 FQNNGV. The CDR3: CASSRQGSGSPLHF. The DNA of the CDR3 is TGTGCCAGCAGCCGACAGGGGAGCGGTTCACCCCTCCACTTT.

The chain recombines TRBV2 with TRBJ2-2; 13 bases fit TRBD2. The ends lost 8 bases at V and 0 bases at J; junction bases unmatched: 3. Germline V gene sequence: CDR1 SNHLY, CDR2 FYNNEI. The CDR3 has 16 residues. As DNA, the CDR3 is TGTGCCAGCCGAGGACTAGCGGGGGCGAACACCGGGGAGCTGTTTTTT. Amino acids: CASRGLAGANTGELFF.

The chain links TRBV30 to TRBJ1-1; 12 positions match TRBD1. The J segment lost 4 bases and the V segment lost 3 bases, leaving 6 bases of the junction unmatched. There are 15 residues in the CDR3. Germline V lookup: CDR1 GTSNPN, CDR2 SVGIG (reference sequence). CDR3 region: CAWRGTGGRGTEAFF. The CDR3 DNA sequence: TGTGCCTGGAGAGGGACAGGGGGCCGGGGCACTGAAGCTTTCTTT.

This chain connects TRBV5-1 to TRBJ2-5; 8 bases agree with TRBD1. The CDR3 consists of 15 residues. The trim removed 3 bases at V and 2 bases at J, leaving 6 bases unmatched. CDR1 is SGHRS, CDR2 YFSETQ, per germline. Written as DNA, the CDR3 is TGCGCCAGCAGCTCCGGGACAGGAGGACAAGAGACCCAGTACTTC. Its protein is CASSSGTGGQETQYF. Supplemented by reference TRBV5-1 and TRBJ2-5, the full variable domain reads KAGVTQTPRYLIKTRGQQVTLSCSPISGHRSVSWYQQTPGQGLQFLFEYFSETQRNKGNFPGRFSGRQFSNSRSEMNVSTLELGDSALYLCASSSGTGGQETQYFGPGTRLLVL.

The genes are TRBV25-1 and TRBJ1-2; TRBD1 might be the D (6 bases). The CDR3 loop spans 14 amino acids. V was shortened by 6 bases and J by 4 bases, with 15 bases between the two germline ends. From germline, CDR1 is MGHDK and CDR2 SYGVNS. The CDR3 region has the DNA TGTGCCAGCAGGGACAGTTCCTCTGTCTATGGCTACACCTTC. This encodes CASRDSSSVYGYTF.

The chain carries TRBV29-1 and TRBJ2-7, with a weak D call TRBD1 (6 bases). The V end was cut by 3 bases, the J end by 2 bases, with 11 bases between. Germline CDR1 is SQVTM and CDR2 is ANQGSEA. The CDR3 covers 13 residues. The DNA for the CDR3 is TGCAGCGTTGAGAGGCAGGGGACCTACGAGCAGTACTTC. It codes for CSVERQGTYEQYF.

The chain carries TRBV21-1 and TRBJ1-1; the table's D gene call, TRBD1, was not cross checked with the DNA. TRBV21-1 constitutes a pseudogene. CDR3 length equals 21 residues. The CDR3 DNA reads TGTGCCAGCAGCAAAGTATTTTTGAAACGCCCCCGGGACAGGTGGTGCACTGAAGCTTTCTTT. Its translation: CASSKVFLKRPRDRWCTEAFF.

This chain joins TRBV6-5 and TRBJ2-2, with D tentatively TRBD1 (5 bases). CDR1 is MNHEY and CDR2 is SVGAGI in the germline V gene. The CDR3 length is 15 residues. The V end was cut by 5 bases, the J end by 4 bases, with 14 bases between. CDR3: CASSLLARGTGELFF. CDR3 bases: TGTGCCAGCAGTCTCCTGGCTAGGGGCACCGGGGAGCTGTTTTTT.

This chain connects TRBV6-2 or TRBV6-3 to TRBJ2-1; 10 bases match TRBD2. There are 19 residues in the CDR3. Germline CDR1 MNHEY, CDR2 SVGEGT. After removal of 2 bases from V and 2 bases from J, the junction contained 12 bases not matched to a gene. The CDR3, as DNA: TGTGCCAGCAGTTACGACGGGGCTAGCGGGGGCCGTCCCTACAATGAGCAGTTCTTC. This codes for CASSYDGASGGRPYNEQFF.

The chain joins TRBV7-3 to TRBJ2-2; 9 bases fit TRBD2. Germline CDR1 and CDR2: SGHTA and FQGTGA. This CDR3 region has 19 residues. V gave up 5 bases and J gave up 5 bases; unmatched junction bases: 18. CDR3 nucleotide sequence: TGTGCCAGCAGCCAACTAGCGGGCCGCCTCGGGAGCCCAACCGGGGAGCTGTTTTTT. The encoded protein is CASSQLAGRLGSPTGELFF. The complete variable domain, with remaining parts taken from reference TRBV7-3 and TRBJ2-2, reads GAGVSQTPSNKVTEKGKYVELRCDPISGHTALYWYRQSLGQGPEFLIYFQGTGAADDSGLPNDRFFAVRPEGSVSTLKIQRTERGDSAVYLCASSQLAGRLGSPTGELFFGEGSRLTVL.

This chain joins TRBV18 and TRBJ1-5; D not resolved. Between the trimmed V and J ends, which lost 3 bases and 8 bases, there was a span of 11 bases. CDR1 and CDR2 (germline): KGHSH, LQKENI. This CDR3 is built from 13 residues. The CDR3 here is CASSPRNREPQHF. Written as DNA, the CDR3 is TGTGCCAGCTCACCCCGAAATCGGGAGCCCCAGCATTTT.

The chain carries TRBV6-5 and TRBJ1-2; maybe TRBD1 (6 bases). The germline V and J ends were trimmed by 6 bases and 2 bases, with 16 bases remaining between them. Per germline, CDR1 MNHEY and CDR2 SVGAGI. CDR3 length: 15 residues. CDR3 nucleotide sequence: TGTGCCAGCAGCCCGGGGGGGGGCCTGAACTATGGCTACACCTTC. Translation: CASSPGGGLNYGYTF.

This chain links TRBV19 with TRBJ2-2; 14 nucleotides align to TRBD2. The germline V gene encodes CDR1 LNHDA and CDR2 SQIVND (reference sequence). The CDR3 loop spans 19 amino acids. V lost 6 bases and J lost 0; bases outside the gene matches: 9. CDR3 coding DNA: TGTGCCAGTAGAGGGACTAGCGGGGGCCCACGAACGAACACCGGGGAGCTGTTTTTT. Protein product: CASRGTSGGPRTNTGELFF.

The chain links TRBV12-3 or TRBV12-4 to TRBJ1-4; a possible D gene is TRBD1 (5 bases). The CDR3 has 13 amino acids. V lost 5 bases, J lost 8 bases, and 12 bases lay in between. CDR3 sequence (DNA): TGTGCCAGCAGTATCCAGGGTGTCGAAAAACTGTTTTTT. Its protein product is CASSIQGVEKLFF.

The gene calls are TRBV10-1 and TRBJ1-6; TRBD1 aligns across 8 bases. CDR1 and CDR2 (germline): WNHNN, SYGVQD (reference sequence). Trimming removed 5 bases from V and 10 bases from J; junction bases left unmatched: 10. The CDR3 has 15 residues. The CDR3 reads CASSWTGRSRSPLHF. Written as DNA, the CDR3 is TGCGCCAGCAGTTGGACAGGGAGGTCGAGGTCACCCCTCCACTTT.

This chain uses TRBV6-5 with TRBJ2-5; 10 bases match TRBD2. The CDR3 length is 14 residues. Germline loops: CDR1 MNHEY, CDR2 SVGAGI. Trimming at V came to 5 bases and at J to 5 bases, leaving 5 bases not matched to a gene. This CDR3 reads CASSSGGAEETQYF. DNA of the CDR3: TGTGCCAGCAGTAGCGGGGGGGCCGAGGAGACCCAGTACTTC.

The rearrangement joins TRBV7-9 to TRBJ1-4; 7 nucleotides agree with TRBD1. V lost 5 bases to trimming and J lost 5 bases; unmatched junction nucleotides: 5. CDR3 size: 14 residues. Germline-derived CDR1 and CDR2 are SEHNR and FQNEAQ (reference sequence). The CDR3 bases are TGTGCCAGCAGCCTAGGGACAGACAATGAAAAACTGTTTTTT. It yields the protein CASSLGTDNEKLFF.

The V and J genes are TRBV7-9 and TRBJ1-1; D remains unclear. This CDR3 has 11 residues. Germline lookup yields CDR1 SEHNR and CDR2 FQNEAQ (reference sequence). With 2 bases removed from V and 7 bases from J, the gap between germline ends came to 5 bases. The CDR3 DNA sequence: TGTGCCAGCAGCTTACAGCGTGAAGCTTTCTTT. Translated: CASSLQREAFF.